The next 25 T cell receptor beta chains were all read from a single sample in a study of blood T cell repertoires in COVID-19. Clones were sequenced by immunoSEQ multiplex PCR, and TCRdb holds only the in-frame ones, with some missing. The sample shows 19,000 or so clones, approximately 90% of them seen only once. Sequencing was done on a sample of peripheral blood. The receptors stem from a man between 65 and 79 years old with active COVID-19.

The chain joins TRBV19 to TRBJ2-7; TRBD2 matches 8 bases. J was trimmed by 6 bases and V by 10 bases; bases with no gene match: 8. Germline V lookup: CDR1 LNHDA, CDR2 SQIVND (reference sequence). The CDR3 has 12 amino acids. The CDR3 protein is CATSGGVREQYF. CDR3 sequence (DNA): TGTGCCACGTCGGGGGGGGTTCGCGAGCAGTACTTC.

DNA for the CDR3: TGCGCCACGGCTCGGGGGTACTTC. It is translated as CATARGYF. The rearrangement joins TRBV23-1 to TRBJ2-7, with TRBD2 as a possible D gene (5 bases). TRBV23-1 is reported as an ORF; its role is uncertain. V lost 10 bases, J lost 12 bases, and 10 bases lay in between. This CDR3 contains 8 residues.

The chain carries TRBV19 and TRBJ1-5; the D gene is possibly TRBD1 (6 bases). CDR1 and CDR2 from the germline V gene are LNHDA and SQIVND (reference sequence). The CDR3 consists of 15 residues. The V and J ends lost 5 bases and 7 bases respectively, with 18 bases between them. The CDR3 protein is CASSPKLAGVQPQHF. In DNA form, the CDR3 reads TGTGCCAGTAGTCCGAAACTGGCAGGGGTACAGCCCCAGCATTTT.

The chain employs TRBV21-1 and TRBJ2-3; TRBD1, as called in the table, went unchecked against the DNA. TRBV21-1 is a recognized pseudogene. This CDR3 is 15 amino acids long. In DNA form, the CDR3 reads TGTGCCAGCAGCAAAGGGGGACAGGGCACAGATACGCAGTATTTT. It yields the protein CASSKGGQGTDTQYF.

The DNA of the CDR3 is TGCAGCGTCCAGGGGGACACCCACACAGATACGCAGTATTTT. Translating gives CSVQGDTHTDTQYF. The chain couples TRBV29-1 to TRBJ2-3; 7 positions agree with TRBD1. This CDR3 has 14 amino acids. V lost 6 bases to trimming and J lost 2 bases; unmatched junction nucleotides: 8. Germline assignment: CDR1 SQVTM and CDR2 ANQGSEA.

In DNA form, the CDR3 reads TGTGCCAGCAGTCTACAGAGGGGGGGTGACGAGCAGTACTTC. Translation gives CASSLQRGGDEQYF. The V call is TRBV2, the J call TRBJ2-7, with D possibly being TRBD2 (7 bases). The CDR3 has 14 amino acids. The V end was cut by 5 bases, the J end by 5 bases, with 16 bases between. Germline values: CDR1 SNHLY, CDR2 FYNNEI.

The chain uses TRBV7-8 and TRBJ2-7; 8 positions agree with TRBD1. The J segment lost 2 bases and the V segment lost 1 base, leaving 7 bases of the junction unmatched. Germline CDR1 is SGHVS and CDR2 is FQNEAQ. The CDR3 loop spans 16 amino acids. CDR3 in DNA: TGTGCCAGCAGCTTAGAAAGGTCAGGGGGCCCCTACGAGCAGTACTTC. Translating it yields CASSLERSGGPYEQYF.

The V call is TRBV5-1, the J call TRBJ2-3; TRBD2 agrees at 10 bases. CDR1 and CDR2 (germline): SGHRS, YFSETQ. This CDR3 comprises 16 residues. J lost 2 bases, V lost 4 bases, and 7 bases had no gene match. CDR3 protein: CASSVPLAGNTDTQYF. The CDR3 coding sequence is TGCGCCAGCAGCGTCCCACTAGCGGGGAACACAGATACGCAGTATTTT.

The J gene is TRBJ1-5, the V gene TRBV5-5, with D perhaps TRBD1 (5 bases). In germline, CDR1 is SGHKS, CDR2 YYEKEE (reference sequence). V was cut by 0 bases and J by 7 bases, with 8 bases left in between. The CDR3 covers 13 residues. CDR3 DNA sequence: TGTGCCAGCAGCTTGGGCGGGGCCCAGCCCCAGCATTTT. Its translation is CASSLGGAQPQHF. Looking up the rest from reference TRBV5-5 and TRBJ1-5 gives the full variable domain: DAGVTQSPTHLIKTRGQQVTLRCSPISGHKSVSWYQQVLGQGPQFIFQYYEKEERGRGNFPDRFSARQFPNYSSELNVNALLLGDSALYLCASSLGGAQPQHFGDGTRLSIL.

The rearrangement uses TRBV18 and TRBJ2-6; D perhaps matches TRBD2 (5 bases). This CDR3 contains 15 residues. V was pared by 1 base and J by 3 bases, with 7 bases between. Germline values: CDR1 KGHSH, CDR2 LQKENI. CDR3 bases: TGTGCCAGCTCACCACTCCGGGATGGGGCCAACGTCCTGACTTTC. This translates into CASSPLRDGANVLTF. Based on the CDR3 plus reference TRBV18 and TRBJ2-6, the full variable domain is NAGVMQNPRHLVRRRGQEARLRCSPMKGHSHVYWYRQLPEEGLKFMVYLQKENIIDESGMPKERFSAEFPKEGPSILRIQQVVRGDSAAYFCASSPLRDGANVLTFGAGSRLTVL.

The chain uses TRBV18 and TRBJ2-5; D remains ambiguous. V was cut by 6 bases and J by 0 bases, with 5 bases left in between. Germline values: CDR1 KGHSH, CDR2 LQKENI. This CDR3 has 12 amino acids. CDR3 coding DNA: TGTGCCAGCTCCCCCAACCAAGAGACCCAGTACTTC. Protein: CASSPNQETQYF.

J is TRBJ1-6 and V is TRBV5-1; 7 bases fit TRBD1. The trim removed 7 bases at V and 5 bases at J, leaving 6 bases unmatched. The germline gives CDR1 SGHRS, CDR2 YFSETQ. This CDR3 has 14 amino acids. The CDR3 region is CASGRGVNNSPLHF. The CDR3 coding sequence is TGCGCCAGCGGCAGGGGGGTAAATAATTCACCCCTCCACTTT.

This chain connects TRBV11-2 to TRBJ2-3; 14 bases map to TRBD2. This CDR3 has 17 residues. The V gene end was trimmed by 4 bases and the J gene end by 6 bases; junction bases not matched to a gene: 9. Germline assignment: CDR1 SGHAT and CDR2 FQNNGV. The chain's CDR3 is CASSSGTSGSLVDTQYF. Here the CDR3 DNA reads TGTGCCAGCAGCTCCGGGACTAGCGGGAGTTTGGTGGATACGCAGTATTTT.

This rearrangement joins TRBV2 to TRBJ2-1; 8 bases are shared with TRBD1. Germline-derived CDR1 and CDR2 are SNHLY and FYNNEI. The V gene end was trimmed by 4 bases and the J gene end by 7 bases; junction bases not matched to a gene: 12. The CDR3 consists of 16 residues. The CDR3, as DNA: TGTGCCAGCAGTGCCCCCCAGGGGGCCAAAATAAATGAGCAGTTCTTC. Encoded protein: CASSAPQGAKINEQFF. Full variable domain (outside the CDR3, taken from reference TRBV2 and TRBJ2-1): EPEVTQTPSHQVTQMGQEVILRCVPISNHLYFYWYRQILGQKVEFLVSFYNNEISEKSEIFDDQFSVERPDGSNFTLKIRSTKLEDSAMYFCASSAPQGAKINEQFFGPGTRLTVL.

This clone occurred a few times. The V call is TRBV5-6, the J call TRBJ2-5; D perhaps matches TRBD1 (6 bases). This CDR3 contains 13 residues. Trimming cost V 3 bases and J 5 bases, with 11 bases left between them. Germline V CDR1 and CDR2: SGHDT, YYEEEE. CDR3 sequence reads: CASSWTARETQYF. Here the CDR3 DNA reads TGTGCCAGCAGCTGGACAGCGAGGGAGACCCAGTACTTC.

The J gene is TRBJ2-5, the V gene TRBV3-1 (or the pseudogene TRBV3-2); no reliable D call. The CDR3 contains 15 residues. Germline V gives CDR1 LGHDT, CDR2 YNNKEL (reference sequence). V was pared by 0 bases and J by 2 bases, with 10 bases between. For the CDR3, the DNA is TGTGCCAGCAGCCAAGACGTGAGCCGTCAAGAGACCCAGTACTTC. Its translation: CASSQDVSRQETQYF.

V usage is TRBV11-3 and J usage is TRBJ1-2, with D perhaps TRBD1 (5 bases). This CDR3 is built from 17 residues. CDR1 and CDR2 from the germline V gene are SGHNT and YENEEA. V was shortened by 5 bases and J by 0 bases, with 19 bases between the two germline ends. In DNA form, the CDR3 reads TGTGCCAGCAGCATAGGGGTTTGGGCAGAAACTAACTATGGCTACACCTTC. Translating it yields CASSIGVWAETNYGYTF.

This chain uses TRBV5-1 with TRBJ2-3; D possibly corresponds to TRBD2 (6 bases). This CDR3 has 16 amino acids. V shed 0 bases and J shed 5 bases, with 16 bases lying between them. CDR1 and CDR2 (germline): SGHRS, YFSETQ. The CDR3 region is CASSLVGDSGGDTQYF. The CDR3 DNA is TGCGCCAGCAGCTTGGTAGGGGACTCTGGTGGAGATACGCAGTATTTT. Filled out from reference TRBV5-1 and TRBJ2-3, the complete variable domain reads KAGVTQTPRYLIKTRGQQVTLSCSPISGHRSVSWYQQTPGQGLQFLFEYFSETQRNKGNFPGRFSGRQFSNSRSEMNVSTLELGDSALYLCASSLVGDSGGDTQYFGPGTRLTVL.

The chain couples TRBV18 to TRBJ2-7; weak D call: TRBD2 (5 bases). Trimming took 2 bases from V and 0 from J, leaving 8 bases between them. The CDR3 contains 14 residues. Germline lookup yields CDR1 KGHSH and CDR2 LQKENI. The DNA for the CDR3 is TGTGCCAGCTCACCATCGAGGGACTCCTACGAGCAGTACTTC. It specifies CASSPSRDSYEQYF.

The chain joins TRBV28 to TRBJ2-1; the D gene is possibly TRBD2 (5 bases). The CDR3 has 13 amino acids. Germline V gene data show CDR1 as MDHEN and CDR2 as SYDVKM. The V end was cut by 6 bases, the J end by 1 base, with 7 bases between. The CDR3 nucleotides read TGTGCCAGCAGAGGCGGGTCCTACAATGAGCAGTTCTTC. This gives the protein CASRGGSYNEQFF.

In its sample, this clone was seen a few times. This chain links TRBV5-4 with TRBJ2-2; 12 bases are a match to TRBD2. The V gene end was trimmed by 3 bases and the J gene end by 3 bases; junction bases not matched to a gene: 12. Germline V lookup: CDR1 SGHNT, CDR2 YYREEE (reference sequence). The CDR3 has 19 amino acids. This CDR3 is CASSWELAGGLRDTGELFF. The CDR3 nucleotides read TGTGCCAGCAGCTGGGAACTAGCGGGAGGATTGAGGGACACCGGGGAGCTGTTTTTT.

The chain employs TRBV19 and TRBJ1-3; 8 bases match TRBD1. CDR1 LNHDA and CDR2 SQIVND come from the germline V gene (reference sequence). This CDR3 contains 15 residues. J gave up 1 base and V 7 bases, and 6 bases lay outside the gene matches. The CDR3 region has the DNA TGTGCCAGTATTCCTCGGACAGGGTCTGGAAACACCATATATTTT. It yields the protein CASIPRTGSGNTIYF.

The chain recombines TRBV18 with TRBJ1-1; 9 nucleotides line up with TRBD1. Germline CDR1 and CDR2: KGHSH and LQKENI. With 4 bases clipped from V and 5 bases from J, the junction kept 5 bases outside the gene matches. The length of the CDR3 is 14 residues. The CDR3 DNA sequence: TGTGCCAGCTCACTGGGGACAGGGAGGACTGAAGCTTTCTTT. This gives the protein CASSLGTGRTEAFF.

This rearrangement joins TRBV29-1 to TRBJ2-3, with 8 bases aligning to TRBD1. J lost 4 bases, V lost 1 base, and 4 bases had no gene match. Germline-derived CDR1 and CDR2 are SQVTM and ANQGSEA. CDR3 size: 14 residues. This CDR3 reads CSVEGGRGPDTQYF. As DNA, the CDR3 is TGCAGCGTTGAAGGGGGCAGGGGGCCAGATACGCAGTATTTT.

The J gene is TRBJ1-5, the V gene TRBV9; D unclear. The V gene's germline CDR1 is SGDLS and CDR2 YYNGEE. Trimming pared 3 bases from V and 5 bases from J, leaving 9 bases between. The CDR3 is made up of 13 amino acids. This CDR3 is CASSAYPDQPQHF. CDR3 nucleotides: TGTGCCAGCAGCGCCTATCCTGATCAGCCCCAGCATTTT.